The T cell receptor (beta chain) described here comes from a study of T cell repertoires in cytomegalovirus infection. Study-level background: Signatures in public TCR beta sequences pointed to both CMV infection and matching HLA type. Overall study results and limits: HLA-C-restricted CMV-specific TCR beta clonotypes were dominant in the ex vivo response. Based on cumulative public TCR beta family frequency, carriers of CMV plus the relevant HLA were identified.

In TCRdb, the reads were re-called with MiXCR into one record per CDR3 protein. The sample lists nearly 450,000 distinct CDR3 sequences, around 32% occurring once. In regard to this clonotype: Its antigen is unidentified.

Germline V lookup: CDR1 MNHEY, CDR2 SVGAGI. V shed 0 bases and J 6 bases; nucleotides not matched to a gene: 4. The CDR3 has 15 amino acids. The chain joins TRBV6-5 to TRBJ2-3, with 9 bases that match TRBD2. The receptor was isolated from a human donor in good health (CMV status not recorded). Some clones in this sample may be carry-over from other donors' samples. Source material: PBMCs. The CDR3 protein is CASSYSGLAEDTQYF. CDR3 bases: TGTGCCAGCAGTTACTCGGGACTAGCCGAGGATACGCAGTATTTT.